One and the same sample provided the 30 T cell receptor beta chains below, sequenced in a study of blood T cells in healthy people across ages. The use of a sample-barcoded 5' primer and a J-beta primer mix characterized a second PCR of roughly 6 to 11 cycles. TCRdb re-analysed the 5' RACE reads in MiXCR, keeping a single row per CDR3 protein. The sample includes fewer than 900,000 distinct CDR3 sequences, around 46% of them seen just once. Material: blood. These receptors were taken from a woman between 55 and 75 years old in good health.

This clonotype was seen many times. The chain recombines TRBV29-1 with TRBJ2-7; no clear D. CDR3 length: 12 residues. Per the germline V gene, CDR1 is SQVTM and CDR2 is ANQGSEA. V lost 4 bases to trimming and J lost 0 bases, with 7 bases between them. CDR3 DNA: TGCAGCGTTGCCGCAGTCTCCTACGAGCAGTACTTC. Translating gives CSVAAVSYEQYF.

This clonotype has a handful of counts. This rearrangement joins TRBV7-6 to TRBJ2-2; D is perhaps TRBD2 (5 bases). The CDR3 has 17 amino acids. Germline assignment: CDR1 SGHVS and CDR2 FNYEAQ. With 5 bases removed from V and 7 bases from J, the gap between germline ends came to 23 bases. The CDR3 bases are TGTGCCAGCAGCCCTGTTCGAGGGCTCTCCAACTTCGGGGAGCTGTTTTTT. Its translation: CASSPVRGLSNFGELFF.

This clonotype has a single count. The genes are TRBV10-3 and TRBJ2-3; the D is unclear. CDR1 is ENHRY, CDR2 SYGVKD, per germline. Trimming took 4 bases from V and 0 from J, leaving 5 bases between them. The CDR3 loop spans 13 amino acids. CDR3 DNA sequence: TGTGCCATCAGTGGGAATAGCACAGATACGCAGTATTTT. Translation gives CAISGNSTDTQYF.

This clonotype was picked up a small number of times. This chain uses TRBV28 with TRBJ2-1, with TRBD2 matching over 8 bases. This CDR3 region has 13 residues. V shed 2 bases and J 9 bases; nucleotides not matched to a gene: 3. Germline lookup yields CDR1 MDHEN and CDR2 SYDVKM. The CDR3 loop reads CASSLLAGAEQFF. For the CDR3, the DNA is TGTGCCAGCAGTTTACTAGCGGGCGCTGAGCAGTTCTTC. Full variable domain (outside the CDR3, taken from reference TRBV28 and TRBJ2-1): DVKVTQSSRYLVKRTGEKVFLECVQDMDHENMFWYRQDPGLGLRLIYFSYDVKMKEKGDIPEGYSVSREKKERFSLILESASTNQTSMYLCASSLLAGAEQFFGPGTRLTVL.

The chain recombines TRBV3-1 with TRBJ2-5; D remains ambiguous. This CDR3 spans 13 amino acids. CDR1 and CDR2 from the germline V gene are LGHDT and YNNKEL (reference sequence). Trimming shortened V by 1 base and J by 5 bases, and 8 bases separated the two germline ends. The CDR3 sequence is CASSQGVGETQYF. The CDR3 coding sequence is TGTGCCAGCAGCCAAGGGGTAGGGGAGACCCAGTACTTC.

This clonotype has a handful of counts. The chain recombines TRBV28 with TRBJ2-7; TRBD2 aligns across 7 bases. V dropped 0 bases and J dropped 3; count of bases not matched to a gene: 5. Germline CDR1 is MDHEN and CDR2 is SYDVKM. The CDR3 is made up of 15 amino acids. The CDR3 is CASSLWAAGNYEQYF. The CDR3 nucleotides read TGTGCCAGCAGTTTATGGGCAGCGGGAAACTACGAGCAGTACTTC.

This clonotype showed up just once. DNA for the CDR3: TGCAGGCCTCTGGGACTAGCAGGATTCAATGAGCAGTACTTC. Amino acid sequence: CRPLGLAGFNEQYF. This rearrangement joins TRBV20-1 to TRBJ2-5, with TRBD2 matching 9 bases. The CDR3 length is 14 residues. Per germline, CDR1 DFQATT and CDR2 SNEGSKA (reference sequence).

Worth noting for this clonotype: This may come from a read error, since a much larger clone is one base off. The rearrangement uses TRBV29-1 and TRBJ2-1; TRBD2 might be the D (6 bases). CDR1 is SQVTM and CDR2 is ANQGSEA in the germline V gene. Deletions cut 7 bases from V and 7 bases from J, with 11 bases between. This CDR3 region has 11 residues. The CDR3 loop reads CSGSSENEQFF. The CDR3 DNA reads TGCAGCGGTTCTAGCGAGAATGAGCAGTTCTTC.

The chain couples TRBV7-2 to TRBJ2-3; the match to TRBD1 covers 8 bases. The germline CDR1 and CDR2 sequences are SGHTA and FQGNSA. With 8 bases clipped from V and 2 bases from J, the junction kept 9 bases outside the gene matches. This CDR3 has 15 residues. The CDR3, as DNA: TGTGCCAGCGGTACAGGGGGACTGGTCACAGATACGCAGTATTTT. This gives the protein CASGTGGLVTDTQYF.

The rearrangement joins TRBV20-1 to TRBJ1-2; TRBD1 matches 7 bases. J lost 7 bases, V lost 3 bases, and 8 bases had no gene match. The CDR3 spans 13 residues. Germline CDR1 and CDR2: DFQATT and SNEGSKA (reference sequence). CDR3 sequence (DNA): TGCAGTGCTAGTTGGGGGGCAGGGGGTGGCTACACCTTC. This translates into CSASWGAGGGYTF.

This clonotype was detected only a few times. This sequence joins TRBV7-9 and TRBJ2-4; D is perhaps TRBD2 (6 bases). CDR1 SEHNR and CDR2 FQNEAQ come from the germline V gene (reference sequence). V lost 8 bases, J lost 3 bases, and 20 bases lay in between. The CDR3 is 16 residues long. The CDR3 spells CASFPPPRGLKNIQYF. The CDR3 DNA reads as TGTGCCAGCTTCCCCCCCCCAAGGGGACTCAAAAACATTCAGTACTTC.

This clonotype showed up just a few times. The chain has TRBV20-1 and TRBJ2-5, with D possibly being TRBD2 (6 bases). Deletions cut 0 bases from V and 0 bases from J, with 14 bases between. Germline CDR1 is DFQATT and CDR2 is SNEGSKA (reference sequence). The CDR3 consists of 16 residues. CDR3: CSARDGRTRYQETQYF. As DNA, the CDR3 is TGCAGTGCTAGAGATGGGAGGACAAGGTACCAAGAGACCCAGTACTTC.

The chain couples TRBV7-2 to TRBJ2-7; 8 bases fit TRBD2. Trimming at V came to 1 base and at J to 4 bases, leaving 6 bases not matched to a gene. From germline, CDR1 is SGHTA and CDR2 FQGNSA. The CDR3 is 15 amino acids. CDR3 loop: CASSLEGSGKYEQYF. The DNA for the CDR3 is TGTGCCAGCAGCTTAGAGGGTAGCGGGAAATACGAGCAGTACTTC.

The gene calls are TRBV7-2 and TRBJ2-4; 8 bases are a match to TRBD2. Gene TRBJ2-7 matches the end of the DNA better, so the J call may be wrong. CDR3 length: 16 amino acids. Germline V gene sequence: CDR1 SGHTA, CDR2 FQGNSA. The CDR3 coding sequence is TGTGCCAGCAGCTTAGCATTGAGCGGGGGAACCTACGAGCAGTACTTC. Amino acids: CASSLALSGGTYEQYF.

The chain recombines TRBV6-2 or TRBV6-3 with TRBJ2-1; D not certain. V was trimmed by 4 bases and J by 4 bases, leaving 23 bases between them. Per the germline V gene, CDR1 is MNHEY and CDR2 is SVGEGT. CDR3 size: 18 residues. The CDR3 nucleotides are TGTGCCAGCAGTTTTTTCCCCCTCCTCTTGACGGCATACAATGAGCAGTTCTTC. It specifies CASSFFPLLLTAYNEQFF.

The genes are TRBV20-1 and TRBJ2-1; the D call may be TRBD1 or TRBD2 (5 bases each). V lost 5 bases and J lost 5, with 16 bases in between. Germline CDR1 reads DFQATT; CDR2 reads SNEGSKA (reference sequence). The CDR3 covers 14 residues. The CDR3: CSAPRGARDNEQFF. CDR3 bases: TGCAGTGCTCCGAGGGGAGCTCGCGACAATGAGCAGTTCTTC.

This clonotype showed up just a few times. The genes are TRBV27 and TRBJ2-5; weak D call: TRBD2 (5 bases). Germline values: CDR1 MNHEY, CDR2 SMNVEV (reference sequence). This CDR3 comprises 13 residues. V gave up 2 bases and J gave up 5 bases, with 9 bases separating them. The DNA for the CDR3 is TGTGCCAGCAGTTTACGGGGAGCCGAGACCCAGTACTTC. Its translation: CASSLRGAETQYF.

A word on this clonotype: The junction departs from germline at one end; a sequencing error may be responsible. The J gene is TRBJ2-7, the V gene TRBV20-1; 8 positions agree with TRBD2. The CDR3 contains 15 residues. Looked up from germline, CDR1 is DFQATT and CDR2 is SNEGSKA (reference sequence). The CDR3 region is CSARGLATDSYVQYF. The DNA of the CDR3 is TGCAGTGCTAGAGGACTAGCGACGGACTCCTACGTGCAGTACTTC.

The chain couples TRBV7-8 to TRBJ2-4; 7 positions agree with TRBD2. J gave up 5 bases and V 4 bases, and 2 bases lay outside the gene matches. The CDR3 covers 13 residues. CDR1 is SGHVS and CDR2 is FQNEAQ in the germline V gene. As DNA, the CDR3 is TGTGCCAGCAGCTGGGGAGGGCAAAACATTCAGTACTTC. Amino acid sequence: CASSWGGQNIQYF. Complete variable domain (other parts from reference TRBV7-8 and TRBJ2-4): GAGVSQSPRYKVAKRGQDVALRCDPISGHVSLFWYQQALGQGPEFLTYFQNEAQLDKSGLPSDRFFAERPEGSVSTLKIQRTQQEDSAVYLCASSWGGQNIQYFGAGTRLSVL.

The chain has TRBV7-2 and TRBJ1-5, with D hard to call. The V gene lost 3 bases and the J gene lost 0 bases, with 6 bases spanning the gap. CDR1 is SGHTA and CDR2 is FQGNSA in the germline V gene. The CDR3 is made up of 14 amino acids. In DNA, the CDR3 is TGTGCCAGCAGCTTTTTAAATAGCAATCAGCCCCAGCATTTT. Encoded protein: CASSFLNSNQPQHF. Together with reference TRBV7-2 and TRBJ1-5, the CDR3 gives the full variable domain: GAGVSQSPSNKVTEKGKDVELRCDPISGHTALYWYRQSLGQGLEFLIYFQGNSAPDKSGLPSDRFSAERTGGSVSTLTIQRTQQEDSAVYLCASSFLNSNQPQHFGDGTRLSIL.

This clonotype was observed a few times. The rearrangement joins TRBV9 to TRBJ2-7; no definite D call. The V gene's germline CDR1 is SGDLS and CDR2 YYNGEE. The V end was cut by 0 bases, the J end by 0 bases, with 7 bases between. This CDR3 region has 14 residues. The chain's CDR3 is CASSVGLGSYEQYF. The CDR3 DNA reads TGTGCCAGCAGCGTAGGTCTAGGCTCCTACGAGCAGTACTTC. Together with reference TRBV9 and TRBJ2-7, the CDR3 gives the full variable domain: DSGVTQTPKHLITATGQRVTLRCSPRSGDLSVYWYQQSLDQGLQFLIQYYNGEERAKGNILERFSAQQFPDLHSELNLSSLELGDSALYFCASSVGLGSYEQYFGPGTRLTVT.

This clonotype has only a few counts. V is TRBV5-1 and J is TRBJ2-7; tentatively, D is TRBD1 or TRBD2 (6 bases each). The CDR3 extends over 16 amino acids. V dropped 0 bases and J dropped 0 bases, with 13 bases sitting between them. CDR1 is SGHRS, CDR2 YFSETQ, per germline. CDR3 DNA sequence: TGCGCCAGCAGCTTGGCAGGAGGGGGACTCTCCTACGAGCAGTACTTC. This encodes CASSLAGGGLSYEQYF.

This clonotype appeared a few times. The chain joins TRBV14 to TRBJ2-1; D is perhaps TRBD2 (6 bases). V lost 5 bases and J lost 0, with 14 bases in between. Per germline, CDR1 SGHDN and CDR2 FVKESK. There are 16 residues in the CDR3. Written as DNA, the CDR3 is TGTGCCAGCAGCTACGGGGGAGCGGTCTCCTACAATGAGCAGTTCTTC. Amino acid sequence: CASSYGGAVSYNEQFF.

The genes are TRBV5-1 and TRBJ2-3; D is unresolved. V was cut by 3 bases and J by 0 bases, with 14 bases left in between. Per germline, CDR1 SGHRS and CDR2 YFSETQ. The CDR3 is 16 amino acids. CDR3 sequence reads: CASSSPQISSTDTQYF. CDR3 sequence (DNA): TGCGCCAGCAGCTCCCCCCAGATCTCTAGCACAGATACGCAGTATTTT. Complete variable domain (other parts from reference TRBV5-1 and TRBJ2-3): KAGVTQTPRYLIKTRGQQVTLSCSPISGHRSVSWYQQTPGQGLQFLFEYFSETQRNKGNFPGRFSGRQFSNSRSEMNVSTLELGDSALYLCASSSPQISSTDTQYFGPGTRLTVL.

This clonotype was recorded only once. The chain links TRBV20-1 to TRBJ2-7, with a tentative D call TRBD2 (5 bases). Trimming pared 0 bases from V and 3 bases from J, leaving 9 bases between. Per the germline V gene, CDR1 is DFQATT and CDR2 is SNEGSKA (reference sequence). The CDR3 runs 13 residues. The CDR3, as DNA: TGCAGTGCTAGAGAGGACTTTGACTACGAGCAGTACTTC. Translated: CSAREDFDYEQYF.

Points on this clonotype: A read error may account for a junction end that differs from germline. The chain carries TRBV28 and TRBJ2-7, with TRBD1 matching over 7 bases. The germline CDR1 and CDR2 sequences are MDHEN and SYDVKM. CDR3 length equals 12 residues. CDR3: CASRDSLYGQYF. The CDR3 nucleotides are TGTGCCAGCCGGGACAGCTTGTACGGGCAGTACTTC.

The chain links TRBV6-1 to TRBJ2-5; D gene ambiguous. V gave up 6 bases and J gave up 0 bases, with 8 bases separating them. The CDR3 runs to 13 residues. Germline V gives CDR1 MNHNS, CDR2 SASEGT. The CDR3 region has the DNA TGTGCCAGCAGCGTCGAATACCAAGAGACCCAGTACTTC. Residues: CASSVEYQETQYF.

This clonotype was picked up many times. The CDR3 sequence is CSVVRGGTNYGYTF. The DNA of the CDR3 is TGCAGCGTTGTAAGGGGCGGTACTAACTATGGCTACACCTTC. The chain carries TRBV29-1 and TRBJ1-2; the D gene is possibly TRBD1 (5 bases). This CDR3 is built from 14 residues. Germline V lookup: CDR1 SQVTM, CDR2 ANQGSEA. V lost 4 bases and J lost 0, with 12 bases in between.

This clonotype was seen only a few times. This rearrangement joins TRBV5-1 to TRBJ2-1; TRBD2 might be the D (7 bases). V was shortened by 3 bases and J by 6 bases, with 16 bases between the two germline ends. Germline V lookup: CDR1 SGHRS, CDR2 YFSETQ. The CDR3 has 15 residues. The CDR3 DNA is TGCGCCAGCAGCTGGAGGGGGGAGGGGCGCAATGAGCAGTTCTTC. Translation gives CASSWRGEGRNEQFF. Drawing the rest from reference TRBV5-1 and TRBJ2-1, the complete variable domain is KAGVTQTPRYLIKTRGQQVTLSCSPISGHRSVSWYQQTPGQGLQFLFEYFSETQRNKGNFPGRFSGRQFSNSRSEMNVSTLELGDSALYLCASSWRGEGRNEQFFGPGTRLTVL.

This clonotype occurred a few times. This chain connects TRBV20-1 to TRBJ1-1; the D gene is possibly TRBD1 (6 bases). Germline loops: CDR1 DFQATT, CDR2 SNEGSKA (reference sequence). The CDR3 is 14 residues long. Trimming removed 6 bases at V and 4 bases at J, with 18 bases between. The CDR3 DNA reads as TGCAGTGCAACCCAACAGGGATCAGGCACTGAAGCTTTCTTT. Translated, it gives CSATQQGSGTEAFF.